Sequencing of this T cell receptor beta chain was carried out in a study of control samples from healthy donors and cancer patients. Method: immunoSEQ multiplex PCR; TCRdb's copy keeps in-frame clones and lacks some. The sample records about 130,000 clones, roughly 92% being singletons. From germline, CDR1 is SNHLY and CDR2 FYNNEI. With 10 bases clipped from V and 1 base from J, the junction kept 5 bases outside the gene matches. The CDR3 loop spans 15 amino acids. The gene calls are TRBV2 and TRBJ2-3, with 13 bases that match TRBD2. What was sequenced was blood. The TCR comes from a man younger than 35 in good health. CDR3: CATNGLAGGTDTQYF. The CDR3 bases are TGTGCCACCAACGGACTAGCGGGGGGCACAGATACGCAGTATTTT. The complete variable domain, with remaining parts taken from reference TRBV2 and TRBJ2-3, reads EPEVTQTPSHQVTQMGQEVILRCVPISNHLYFYWYRQILGQKVEFLVSFYNNEISEKSEIFDDQFSVERPDGSNFTLKIRSTKLEDSAMYFCATNGLAGGTDTQYFGPGTRLTVL.